This T cell receptor beta chain was sequenced during a study of T-cell memory formation after mild COVID-19. General study points: There were some responding clones in pre-infection memory, which suggested that cross-reactive memory had joined. Mainly in CM and EM were contracting CD4+ clones; CD8+ were in EMRA.

The germline CDR1 and CDR2 sequences are GTSNPN and SVGIG (reference sequence). The V and J ends lost 3 bases and 0 bases respectively, with 12 bases between them. CDR3 size: 14 residues. Concerning this clonotype itself: The antigen is unknown.

MiXCR, run by TCRdb on the 5' RACE reads, gives a single entry per CDR3 protein. The data hold 140,000 or so distinct CDR3 sequences, with roughly 21% observed a single time. This chain joins TRBV30 and TRBJ2-7, with D perhaps TRBD2 (6 bases). Sequenced sample: PBMCs or a T cell subset sorted from them (not recorded which). This TCR came from an adult woman who had mild COVID-19 (a few samples of this study predate the infection). Cell type and time point are not known. CDR3 amino acids: CAWRLKGGSYEQYF. DNA for the CDR3: TGTGCCTGGAGGTTGAAGGGAGGCTCCTACGAGCAGTACTTC.